A single sample is the source of the 17 T cell receptor beta chains below, sequenced in a study of T cell responses to AZD1222 COVID-19 vaccine. Sequencing was performed with immunoSEQ multiplex PCR; in TCRdb, only in-frame clones are kept and a portion is missing. The top ten hold less than 4.5% of the sample, which has some 200,000 clones, approximately 90% seen once. Material: peripheral blood, obtained 28 days after the second dose of the MenACWY control vaccine. These receptors originate from an adult who received the MenACWY meningococcal vaccine as a control.

The V call is TRBV7-2, the J call TRBJ2-7, with a possible D match to TRBD2 (6 bases). V was pared by 1 base and J by 2 bases, with 12 bases between. Per the germline V gene, CDR1 is SGHTA and CDR2 is FQGNSA. The CDR3 consists of 15 residues. CDR3 in DNA: TGTGCCAGCAGCTTAGGCGGTAGCGGACCCTACGAGCAGTACTTC. It encodes CASSLGGSGPYEQYF.

The chain is built from TRBV7-3 and TRBJ1-5, with D maybe TRBD1 (6 bases). V shed 5 bases and J shed 6 bases, with 14 bases lying between them. CDR3 size: 14 residues. Germline V gene sequence: CDR1 SGHTA, CDR2 FQGTGA. The CDR3 bases are TGTGCCAGCAGCCTAGGGGGTCCCAGTCAGCCCCAGCATTTT. Translation gives CASSLGGPSQPQHF.

This chain connects TRBV7-3 to TRBJ1-1; 7 bases are shared with TRBD1. V trimming: 6 bases; J trimming: 13 bases; junction bases outside the gene matches: 14. CDR3 length equals 13 residues. Germline-derived CDR1 and CDR2 are SGHTA and FQGTGA. The chain's CDR3 is CASRCRGGGWGFF. CDR3 in DNA: TGTGCCAGCAGATGTAGGGGAGGGGGCTGGGGTTTCTTT.

This chain connects TRBV29-1 to TRBJ1-2; D remains ambiguous. Germline loops: CDR1 SQVTM, CDR2 ANQGSEA. V lost 4 bases and J lost 8, with 17 bases in between. The CDR3 is 13 amino acids. The CDR3 DNA reads TGCAGCGTTGGCCCGCAGCGTCTATCGGGCTACACCTTC. Amino acid sequence: CSVGPQRLSGYTF.

The CDR3 loop reads CASSPARGSSGNTIYF. In DNA, the CDR3 is TGTGCCAGCAGTCCCGCACGGGGGAGTTCTGGAAACACCATATATTTT. This chain links TRBV28 with TRBJ1-3, with D possibly matching TRBD1 (5 bases). The CDR3 runs 16 residues. V lost 5 bases and J 1 base, leaving 15 bases between the germline ends. Germline lookup yields CDR1 MDHEN and CDR2 SYDVKM.

The rearrangement links TRBV27 to TRBJ2-1; D may be TRBD1 (5 bases). The germline V gene encodes CDR1 MNHEY and CDR2 SMNVEV (reference sequence). The CDR3 runs to 13 residues. The ends were cut back, 6 bases at V and 2 bases at J, with 8 bases in the middle. This CDR3 is CASSQGTYNEQFF. The CDR3 DNA reads as TGTGCCAGCAGCCAGGGTACCTACAATGAGCAGTTCTTC.

The gene calls are TRBV7-2 and TRBJ1-1; 8 bases map to TRBD1. Germline-derived CDR1 and CDR2 are SGHTA and FQGNSA. Trimming cost V 7 bases and J 5 bases; bases outside gene matches: 18. The CDR3 contains 17 residues. In DNA form, the CDR3 reads TGTGCCAGCACGCTACAAGGACAGGGCCCCAAGGGGACTGAAGCTTTCTTT. It is translated as CASTLQGQGPKGTEAFF.

This CDR3 reads CASSLLPGQGNEKLFF. The CDR3 DNA reads TGTGCCAGCAGCTTGTTACCGGGACAGGGGAACGAAAAACTGTTTTTT. The chain uses TRBV5-5 and TRBJ1-4; 10 positions match TRBD1. The trim removed 1 base at V and 8 bases at J, leaving 8 bases unmatched. This CDR3 is 16 amino acids long. The germline CDR1 and CDR2 sequences are SGHKS and YYEKEE (reference sequence).

The rearrangement uses TRBV6-5 and TRBJ1-2, with D perhaps matching TRBD1 (6 bases). The CDR3 sequence is 14 residues long. CDR1 is MNHEY and CDR2 is SVGAGI in the germline V gene. Trimming cost V 6 bases and J 7 bases, with 18 bases left between them. CDR3 residues: CASSADQGNGGYTF. CDR3 nucleotides: TGTGCCAGCAGCGCGGACCAGGGGAACGGTGGCTACACCTTC.

This chain links TRBV6-1 with TRBJ1-2; D is uncertain. The CDR3 is made up of 13 amino acids. Per the germline V gene, CDR1 is MNHNS and CDR2 is SASEGT. Trimming removed 2 bases at V and 3 bases at J, with 7 bases between. The CDR3 bases are TGTGCCAGCAGTGAACAGAGACACTATGGCTACACCTTC. The encoded protein is CASSEQRHYGYTF.

V and J are TRBV19 and TRBJ1-1; possibly TRBD1 for D (6 bases). Germline loops: CDR1 LNHDA, CDR2 SQIVND (reference sequence). The ends were cut back, 9 bases at V and 0 bases at J, with 11 bases in the middle. This CDR3 has 13 amino acids. The DNA of the CDR3 is TGTGCCAGCCGGGACACCCTGAACACTGAAGCTTTCTTT. This sequence encodes CASRDTLNTEAFF.

This sequence joins TRBV6-5 and TRBJ1-1; no definite D call. CDR1 and CDR2 from the germline V gene are MNHEY and SVGAGI. V was pared by 7 bases and J by 4 bases, with 13 bases between. This CDR3 is built from 13 residues. This CDR3 reads CASNLGSLTEAFF. The DNA of the CDR3 is TGTGCCAGCAATCTGGGCAGTCTCACTGAAGCTTTCTTT.

The chain's CDR3 is CASGDRIQETQYF. Written as DNA, the CDR3 is TGTGCCAGCGGTGACAGGATTCAAGAGACCCAGTACTTC. This rearrangement joins TRBV12-3 or TRBV12-4 to TRBJ2-5; the D gene is possibly TRBD1 (6 bases). The CDR3 contains 13 residues. V lost 8 bases, J lost 2 bases, and 12 bases lay in between.

This sequence joins TRBV28 and TRBJ1-5; maybe TRBD1 (6 bases). CDR1 is MDHEN and CDR2 is SYDVKM in the germline V gene. CDR3 length: 15 residues. Trimming removed 3 bases at V and 0 bases at J, with 9 bases between. CDR3 sequence: CASSLDSLSNQPQHF. Written as DNA, the CDR3 is TGTGCCAGCAGTTTGGACAGCCTTAGCAATCAGCCCCAGCATTTT.

The rearrangement uses TRBV10-3 and TRBJ2-7, with 10 bases identical to TRBD2. The CDR3 consists of 16 residues. Trimming at V came to 5 bases and at J to 7 bases, leaving 14 bases not matched to a gene. In germline, CDR1 is ENHRY, CDR2 SYGVKD. CDR3 protein: CAISTPSSGRGGEQYF. The CDR3 DNA sequence: TGTGCCATCAGTACCCCCTCTAGCGGGAGAGGCGGGGAGCAGTACTTC.

This clone is a singleton in its sample. The V and J genes are TRBV7-3 and TRBJ2-1, with D possibly being TRBD2 (6 bases). V lost 1 base, J lost 4 bases, and 20 bases lay in between. Per the germline V gene, CDR1 is SGHTA and CDR2 is FQGTGA. The CDR3 consists of 18 residues. The CDR3 protein is CASSLRRGDAGRYNEQFF. CDR3 coding DNA: TGTGCCAGCAGCTTAAGAAGGGGAGATGCCGGGAGATACAATGAGCAGTTCTTC.

J is TRBJ2-3 and V is TRBV7-9, with TRBD2 matching 16 bases. CDR1 SEHNR and CDR2 FQNEAQ come from the germline V gene (reference sequence). The CDR3 has 17 amino acids. V dropped 7 bases and J dropped 5; count of bases not matched to a gene: 9. Here the CDR3 DNA reads TGTGCCAGCAAGGGACAGGGGACTAGCGGGAGGGGAGATACGCAGTATTTT. Protein sequence: CASKGQGTSGRGDTQYF.